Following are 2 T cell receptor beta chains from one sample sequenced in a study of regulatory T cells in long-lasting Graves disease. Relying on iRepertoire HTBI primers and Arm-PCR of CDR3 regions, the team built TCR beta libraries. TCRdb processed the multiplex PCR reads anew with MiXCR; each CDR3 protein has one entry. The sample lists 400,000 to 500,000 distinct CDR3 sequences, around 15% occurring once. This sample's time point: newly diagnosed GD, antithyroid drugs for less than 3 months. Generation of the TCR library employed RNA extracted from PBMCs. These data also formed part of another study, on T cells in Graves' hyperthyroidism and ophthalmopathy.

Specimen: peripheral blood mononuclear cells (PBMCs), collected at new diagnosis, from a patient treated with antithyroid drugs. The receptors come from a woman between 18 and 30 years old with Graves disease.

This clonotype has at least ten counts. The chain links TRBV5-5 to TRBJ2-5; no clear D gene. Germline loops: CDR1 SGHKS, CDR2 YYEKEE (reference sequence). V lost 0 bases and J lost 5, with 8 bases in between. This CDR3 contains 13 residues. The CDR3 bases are TGTGCCAGCAGCTTGGGGAACCCGGAGACCCAGTACTTC. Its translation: CASSLGNPETQYF.

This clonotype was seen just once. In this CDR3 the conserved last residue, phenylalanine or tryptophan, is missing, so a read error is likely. CDR3 in amino acids: CASSSQTYNEQFL. DNA of the CDR3: TGTGCCAGCAGCTCCCAGACTTACAATGAGCAGTTCCTC. The rearrangement links TRBV7-9 to TRBJ2-1, with D uncertain. Trimming removed 4 bases at V and 4 bases at J, with 8 bases between. Germline V lookup: CDR1 SEHNR, CDR2 FQNEAQ (reference sequence). The CDR3 loop spans 13 amino acids.